These T cell receptor beta chains were read from a single sample in a study of cytomegalovirus exposure and HLA in healthy donors. Profiled with immunoSEQ multiplex PCR; TCRdb holds only in-frame clones, not every one. The repertoire includes roughly 200,000 clones, roughly 79% of them detected once, and about 1.9% sits in the top ten. The sequencing input was PBMCs. These receptors were taken from a man in his thirties or forties in good health and CMV-seronegative. CDR3s include the opening cysteine and the closing phenylalanine or tryptophan. A D gene is named only where the DNA matches it firmly. Clone size is given for some rows only: seen once, a few or many times, or a class if the clone is expanded.

size: -; J: TRBJ2-7; D: -; V: TRBV7-2; CDR3: CASSLGGTGGDEQYF; DNA: TGTGCCAGCAGCTTAGGCGGGACGGGTGGCGACGAGCAGTACTTC
size: -; J: TRBJ1-6; D: TRBD1; V: TRBV30; CDR3: CAWSAAGGRSSPLHF; DNA: TGTGCCTGGAGTGCTGCAGGGGGTCGAAGTTCACCCCTCCACTTT
size: -; J: TRBJ2-3; D: -; V: TRBV6-1; CDR3: CASSESPSPTDTQYF; DNA: TGTGCCAGCAGTGAATCCCCAAGCCCCACAGATACGCAGTATTTT
size: -; J: TRBJ1-2; D: TRBD1; V: TRBV19; CDR3: CASQDRVVPYGYTF; DNA: TGTGCCAGTCAAGACAGGGTGGTTCCCTATGGCTACACCTTC
size: -; J: TRBJ2-5; D: -; V: TRBV29-1; CDR3: CSVPHRAIGETQYF; DNA: TGCAGCGTCCCACACAGGGCCATTGGAGAGACCCAGTACTTC
size: -; J: TRBJ2-3; D: -; V: TRBV2; CDR3: CASSVFWDNAGDAPSTDTQYF; DNA: TGTGCCAGCAGTGTATTCTGGGACAACGCGGGAGATGCCCCTAGCACAGATACGCAGTATTTT
size: -; J: TRBJ2-2; D: -; V: TRBV19; CDR3: CASSPWGSGNTGELFF; DNA: TGTGCCAGTAGTCCATGGGGTAGCGGGAACACCGGGGAGCTGTTTTTT
size: -; J: TRBJ2-2; D: TRBD1; V: TRBV19; CDR3: CASSAGTGGSLGELFF; DNA: TGTGCCAGTAGTGCCGGGACAGGGGGCAGTCTCGGGGAGCTGTTTTTT
size: -; J: TRBJ2-1; D: TRBD2; V: TRBV2; CDR3: CASSRGGTSGSNEQFF; DNA: TGTGCCAGCAGCCGGGGGGGTACTAGCGGTAGCAATGAGCAGTTCTTC
size: -; J: TRBJ1-2; D: -; V: TRBV28; CDR3: CASRLPGHQNYGYTF; DNA: TGTGCCAGCAGGCTTCCGGGACACCAAAACTATGGCTACACCTTC
size: -; J: TRBJ2-7; D: -; V: TRBV14; CDR3: CASSQDHRARQYF; DNA: TGTGCCAGCAGCCAAGACCACAGGGCGCGTCAGTACTTC
size: -; J: TRBJ2-1; D: TRBD2; V: TRBV5-1; CDR3: CASSLTSGSSGEQFF; DNA: TGCGCCAGCAGCTTGACTAGCGGGAGTTCTGGTGAGCAGTTCTTC
size: -; J: TRBJ2-7; D: -; V: TRBV6-5; CDR3: CASSYSSSGFGEQYF; DNA: TGTGCCAGCAGTTACTCCTCATCGGGGTTCGGCGAGCAGTACTTC
size: -; J: TRBJ1-2; D: TRBD1; V: TRBV10-3; CDR3: CAIKGQGTSNYGYTF; DNA: TGTGCCATAAAAGGACAGGGGACTTCTAACTATGGCTACACCTTC
size: -; J: TRBJ2-3; D: -; V: TRBV6-5; CDR3: CASSDRTGHTDTQYF; DNA: TGTGCCAGCAGCGACAGGACTGGACACACAGATACGCAGTATTTT
size: -; J: TRBJ1-1; D: TRBD1; V: TRBV6-4; CDR3: CASSAGTGTTEAFF; DNA: TGTGCCAGCAGCGCCGGGACAGGGACCACTGAAGCTTTCTTT
size: -; J: TRBJ2-2; D: TRBD2; V: TRBV6-6; CDR3: CASKEVLAANTGELFF; DNA: TGTGCCAGCAAAGAGGTACTAGCGGCCAACACCGGGGAGCTGTTTTTT
size: -; J: TRBJ2-1; D: -; V: TRBV9; CDR3: CASSVFGTPVSEEQFF; DNA: TGTGCCAGCAGCGTCTTTGGGACTCCTGTAAGTGAGGAGCAGTTCTTC
size: -; J: TRBJ2-1; D: TRBD2; V: TRBV19; CDR3: CASSSGLASIEQFF; DNA: TGTGCCAGTAGTAGCGGACTAGCATCAATTGAGCAGTTCTTC
size: -; J: TRBJ1-1; D: TRBD1; V: TRBV10-3; CDR3: CAISALRDRGLSEAFF; DNA: TGTGCCATCAGTGCCCTTAGAGACAGGGGGTTGTCTGAAGCTTTCTTT
size: -; J: TRBJ2-6; D: -; V: TRBV27; CDR3: CASSLWATSGANVLTF; DNA: TGTGCCAGCAGTTTATGGGCAACGTCTGGGGCCAACGTCCTGACTTTC
size: few; J: TRBJ2-2; D: TRBD1; V: TRBV5-1; CDR3: CASSSLAGGNTGELFF; DNA: TGCGCCAGCAGCTCCCTTGCAGGGGGCAACACCGGGGAGCTGTTTTTT
size: once; J: TRBJ2-7; D: TRBD1; V: TRBV13; CDR3: CASSPNGQGYEQYF; DNA: TGTGCCAGCAGCCCCAACGGACAGGGATACGAGCAGTACTTC
size: -; J: TRBJ2-1; D: TRBD2; V: TRBV5-1; CDR3: CASSSTTSGYNEQFF; DNA: TGCGCCAGCAGCTCGACGACTAGCGGATACAATGAGCAGTTCTTC
size: -; J: TRBJ1-1; D: -; V: TRBV28; CDR3: CASHSGRTEAFF; DNA: TGTGCCAGCCATTCCGGGAGGACTGAAGCTTTCTTT
size: once; J: TRBJ2-7; D: -; V: TRBV28; CDR3: CASSLMGSPYEQYF; DNA: TGTGCCAGCAGTTTAATGGGCAGCCCCTACGAGCAGTACTTC
size: -; J: TRBJ2-2; D: -; V: TRBV6-1; CDR3: CASSTRSVGAGELFF; DNA: TGTGCCAGCAGTACCCGTAGTGTCGGGGCCGGGGAGCTGTTTTTT
size: -; J: TRBJ1-5; D: TRBD1; V: TRBV10-3; CDR3: CAIKNDRGIQPQHF; DNA: TGTGCCATCAAAAATGACAGGGGGATTCAGCCCCAGCATTTT
size: -; J: TRBJ1-3; D: TRBD1; V: TRBV6-5; CDR3: CASSGTGYSGNTIYF; DNA: TGTGCCAGCAGCGGGACAGGTTACTCTGGAAACACCATATATTTT
size: -; J: TRBJ1-2; D: -; V: TRBV11-2; CDR3: CASSAGQYGYTF; DNA: TGTGCCAGCAGCGCCGGACAGTATGGCTACACCTTC
size: -; J: TRBJ2-7; D: TRBD1; V: TRBV19; CDR3: CASRAGGLTYEQYF; DNA: TGTGCCAGTAGAGCAGGGGGCCTCACCTACGAGCAGTACTTC
size: -; J: TRBJ1-1; D: -; V: TRBV4-1; CDR3: CASSLVLIGNTEAFF; DNA: TGCGCCAGCAGCCTAGTCCTTATTGGGAACACTGAAGCTTTCTTT
size: -; J: TRBJ2-7; D: -; V: TRBV28; CDR3: CAILPSDSSTHEQYF; DNA: TGTGCCATCCTCCCATCCGACTCGTCAACGCACGAGCAGTACTTC
size: -; J: TRBJ1-1; D: -; V: TRBV27; CDR3: CASSFVQGDTEAFF; DNA: TGTGCCAGCAGTTTCGTACAGGGCGACACTGAAGCTTTCTTT
size: -; J: TRBJ1-6; D: -; V: TRBV23-1; CDR3: CASSQSANRDGRNSPLHF; DNA: TGCGCCAGCAGTCAATCGGCAAACAGGGACGGTCGGAATTCACCCCTCCACTTT
size: few; J: TRBJ1-1; D: TRBD1; V: TRBV11-3; CDR3: CASSLGGQGGTEAFF; DNA: TGTGCCAGCAGCTTAGGCGGACAGGGAGGAACTGAAGCTTTCTTT
size: -; J: TRBJ2-3; D: -; V: TRBV4-1; CDR3: CASSQVLTPDTQYF; DNA: TGCGCCAGCAGCCAAGTCCTAACCCCAGATACGCAGTATTTT
size: -; J: TRBJ2-1; D: TRBD2; V: TRBV25-1; CDR3: CASTSPSPSGRGYNEQFF; DNA: TGTGCCAGCACCTCCCCCTCCCCTAGCGGGAGAGGATACAATGAGCAGTTCTTC
size: -; J: TRBJ2-2; D: TRBD1; V: TRBV5-1; CDR3: CASSFPDRGRINTGELFF; DNA: TGCGCCAGCAGCTTTCCCGACAGGGGGAGAATTAACACCGGGGAGCTGTTTTTT
size: -; J: TRBJ2-1; D: TRBD2; V: TRBV28; CDR3: CASSFVRLAGGPDEDEQFF; DNA: TGTGCCAGCAGTTTTGTACGGCTAGCGGGAGGGCCCGACGAAGATGAGCAGTTCTTC
size: -; J: TRBJ1-2; D: TRBD1; V: TRBV9; CDR3: CASSVTGGEGGYTF; DNA: TGTGCCAGCAGCGTCACAGGGGGTGAAGGTGGCTACACCTTC
size: -; J: TRBJ2-3; D: -; V: TRBV6-6; CDR3: CASEGLLEDTQYF; DNA: TGTGCCAGCGAGGGCCTACTGGAGGATACGCAGTATTTT
size: -; J: TRBJ2-1; D: -; V: TRBV2; CDR3: CASTTGQNNEQFF; DNA: TGTGCCAGCACCACGGGACAAAACAATGAGCAGTTCTTC
size: once; J: TRBJ2-7; D: TRBD2; V: TRBV5-1; CDR3: CASSLSPGGSSYEQYF; DNA: TGCGCCAGCAGCTTGAGCCCCGGCGGGAGCTCCTACGAGCAGTACTTC
size: -; J: TRBJ2-5; D: TRBD2; V: TRBV4-1; CDR3: CASSQTLARETQYF; DNA: TGCGCCAGCAGCCAAACACTAGCGCGGGAGACCCAGTACTTC
size: once; J: TRBJ2-7; D: TRBD1; V: TRBV27; CDR3: CASSSGTGAFEQYF; DNA: TGTGCCAGCAGTTCCGGGACAGGGGCTTTCGAGCAGTACTTC
size: -; J: TRBJ2-7; D: -; V: TRBV11-2; CDR3: CASSGTPHEQYF; DNA: TGTGCCAGCAGCGGGACTCCCCACGAGCAGTACTTC
size: -; J: TRBJ2-3; D: TRBD1; V: TRBV9; CDR3: CASSVVEWVGTGDQDTQYF; DNA: TGTGCCAGCAGCGTAGTTGAGTGGGTAGGGACAGGGGATCAAGATACGCAGTATTTT
size: -; J: TRBJ2-5; D: TRBD2; V: TRBV5-1; CDR3: CASSGGGGSGQTQYF; DNA: TGCGCCAGCAGCGGAGGTGGCGGGAGTGGGCAGACCCAGTACTTC
size: -; J: TRBJ2-2; D: TRBD1; V: TRBV4-1; CDR3: CASSAPGQTNTGELFF; DNA: TGCGCCAGCAGCGCGCCGGGACAGACCAACACCGGGGAGCTGTTTTTT
size: few; J: TRBJ2-7; D: TRBD1; V: TRBV6-5; CDR3: CASGGQGPDYF; DNA: TGTGCCAGCGGCGGACAGGGGCCGGACTACTTC
size: -; J: TRBJ2-7; D: -; V: TRBV7-9; CDR3: CASSLWAGYEQYF; DNA: TGTGCCAGCAGCTTATGGGCAGGCTACGAGCAGTACTTC
size: -; J: TRBJ2-7; D: -; V: TRBV7-2; CDR3: CASSLAFGSVDYEQYF; DNA: TGTGCCAGCAGCTTAGCGTTCGGGTCCGTAGACTACGAGCAGTACTTC